This is a list of T cell receptor beta chains from one sample in a study of beta chain features in type 1 diabetes. The method was immunoSEQ multiplex PCR; TCRdb's version includes in-frame clones alone and lacks a portion of them. The data show 160,000 or so clones, just over 9% seen once. The sample consisted of central memory CD4+ T cells from blood. These receptors were obtained from a woman aged 18-29 years in good health. The CDR3 runs from the conserved cysteine through the conserved F or W. The order of the fields is CDR3 length, V gene, J gene, D gene, clone size, CDR3 DNA, CDR3 protein. A D gene is named only where the DNA matches it firmly. Clone size is not always given. Where it is, it says once, few, many or a class for expanded clones.

cdr3_length: 13; v_call: TRBV7-3; j_call: TRBJ1-1; d_call: -; clone_size: -; cdr3_nt: TGTGCCAGCGGAGCCGCAATGAACACTGAAGCTTTCTTT; cdr3_aa: CASGAAMNTEAFF
cdr3_length: 14; v_call: TRBV18; j_call: TRBJ2-3; d_call: TRBD2; clone_size: -; cdr3_nt: TGTGCCAGCTCACCGCCCAGCGGGGCAGATACGCAGTATTTT; cdr3_aa: CASSPPSGADTQYF
cdr3_length: 12; v_call: TRBV30; j_call: TRBJ1-2; d_call: TRBD1; clone_size: -; cdr3_nt: TGTGCCTGGAGTGTACAGGGGTTCGGCTACACCTTC; cdr3_aa: CAWSVQGFGYTF
cdr3_length: 12; v_call: TRBV7-9; j_call: TRBJ1-5; d_call: -; clone_size: many; cdr3_nt: TGTGCCAGCAGCTTACGGGATCAGCCCCAGCATTTT; cdr3_aa: CASSLRDQPQHF
cdr3_length: 12; v_call: TRBV6-6; j_call: TRBJ2-4; d_call: -; clone_size: few; cdr3_nt: TGTGCCAGCAGCCCATCAGGGTACATTCAGTACTTC; cdr3_aa: CASSPSGYIQYF
cdr3_length: 13; v_call: TRBV29-1; j_call: TRBJ1-2; d_call: -; clone_size: -; cdr3_nt: TGCAGCGTTGAGGACAGCCTTAACTATGGCTACACCTTC; cdr3_aa: CSVEDSLNYGYTF
cdr3_length: 13; v_call: TRBV6-5; j_call: TRBJ2-5; d_call: -; clone_size: few; cdr3_nt: TGTGCCAGCAGCCCCCGTGAGGCAGAGACCCAGTACTTC; cdr3_aa: CASSPREAETQYF
cdr3_length: 16; v_call: TRBV5-1; j_call: TRBJ2-7; d_call: TRBD2; clone_size: -; cdr3_nt: TGCGCCAGCAGGGAGGGGTCGGGGACTAGCACCAACGAGCAGTACTTC; cdr3_aa: CASREGSGTSTNEQYF
cdr3_length: 12; v_call: TRBV2; j_call: TRBJ1-1; d_call: -; clone_size: -; cdr3_nt: TGTGCCAGCAGCACCGATTCAGGGTATGCTTTCTTT; cdr3_aa: CASSTDSGYAFF
cdr3_length: 12; v_call: TRBV30; j_call: TRBJ2-3; d_call: TRBD1; clone_size: -; cdr3_nt: TGTGCCTGGAGTCCGACAGGGGATACGCAGTATTTT; cdr3_aa: CAWSPTGDTQYF
cdr3_length: 14; v_call: TRBV2; j_call: TRBJ1-2; d_call: -; clone_size: few; cdr3_nt: TGTGCCAGCAGCTCATCAGGGGTGAACTATGGCTACACCTTC; cdr3_aa: CASSSSGVNYGYTF
cdr3_length: 13; v_call: TRBV7-2; j_call: TRBJ2-5; d_call: -; clone_size: -; cdr3_nt: TGTGCCAGCAGCTTGGGGGCCCAAGAGACCCAATACTTC; cdr3_aa: CASSLGAQETQYF
cdr3_length: 14; v_call: TRBV9; j_call: TRBJ2-7; d_call: TRBD1; clone_size: few; cdr3_nt: TGTGCCAGCAGCGCCCGACAGGGCGCGTACGAGCAGTACTTC; cdr3_aa: CASSARQGAYEQYF
cdr3_length: 13; v_call: TRBV15; j_call: TRBJ2-7; d_call: -; clone_size: -; cdr3_nt: TGTGCCACCAGCAGAGTGAGGGGAGGCGAGCAGTACTTC; cdr3_aa: CATSRVRGGEQYF
cdr3_length: 14; v_call: TRBV7-2; j_call: TRBJ2-1; d_call: -; clone_size: many; cdr3_nt: TGTGCCAGCAGCTTACCGGTAAACTACAATGAGCAGTTCTTC; cdr3_aa: CASSLPVNYNEQFF
cdr3_length: 11; v_call: TRBV20-1; j_call: TRBJ2-4; d_call: -; clone_size: many; cdr3_nt: TGCAGTGCTCCTCTTGGGAGCATTCAGTACTTC; cdr3_aa: CSAPLGSIQYF
cdr3_length: 13; v_call: TRBV29-1; j_call: TRBJ2-5; d_call: -; clone_size: few; cdr3_nt: TGCAGCGCCGGGGAGCGGACCCAAGAGACCCAGTACTTC; cdr3_aa: CSAGERTQETQYF
cdr3_length: 13; v_call: TRBV30; j_call: TRBJ2-4; d_call: TRBD2; clone_size: few; cdr3_nt: TGTGCGTGTCGGAGCGGGGGGGGAAACATTCAGTACTTC; cdr3_aa: CACRSGGGNIQYF
cdr3_length: 15; v_call: TRBV5-1; j_call: TRBJ1-5; d_call: -; clone_size: few; cdr3_nt: TGCGCCAGCAGCGAGGGGGGGGTTTCCAATCAGCCCCAGCATTTT; cdr3_aa: CASSEGGVSNQPQHF
cdr3_length: 15; v_call: TRBV7-2; j_call: TRBJ2-6; d_call: -; clone_size: many; cdr3_nt: TGTGCCAGCAGCTTAGGCGGCGGTGGGGCCAACGTCCTGACTTTC; cdr3_aa: CASSLGGGGANVLTF
cdr3_length: 12; v_call: TRBV28; j_call: TRBJ1-5; d_call: -; clone_size: -; cdr3_nt: TGTGCCTCGTTTCGCGCGGGTCAGCCCCAGCATTTT; cdr3_aa: CASFRAGQPQHF
cdr3_length: 15; v_call: TRBV7-2; j_call: TRBJ2-1; d_call: TRBD2; clone_size: few; cdr3_nt: TGTGCCAGCAGCCGAGCTAGCGGGGGTCGGAATGAGCAGTTCTTC; cdr3_aa: CASSRASGGRNEQFF
cdr3_length: 14; v_call: TRBV18; j_call: TRBJ1-1; d_call: -; clone_size: -; cdr3_nt: TGTGCCAGCTCACCACCGAGTGGGGCTACTGAAGCTTTCTTT; cdr3_aa: CASSPPSGATEAFF
cdr3_length: 15; v_call: TRBV18; j_call: TRBJ2-1; d_call: TRBD1; clone_size: -; cdr3_nt: TGTGCCAGCTCACCGGGGACAGGGTCCTACAATGAGCAGTTCTTC; cdr3_aa: CASSPGTGSYNEQFF
cdr3_length: 13; v_call: TRBV30; j_call: TRBJ2-5; d_call: TRBD1; clone_size: -; cdr3_nt: TGTGCCTGGAGTGCCCAGGGGGCGGAGACCCAGTACTTC; cdr3_aa: CAWSAQGAETQYF
cdr3_length: 15; v_call: TRBV30; j_call: TRBJ1-5; d_call: -; clone_size: once; cdr3_nt: TGTGCCTGGAGCCTCAACGGGGGGGTTAAGGAGCCCCAGCATTTT; cdr3_aa: CAWSLNGGVKEPQHF
cdr3_length: 12; v_call: TRBV18; j_call: TRBJ1-6; d_call: -; clone_size: -; cdr3_nt: TGTGCCAGCTCACCACCGGCTTCACCCCTCCACTTT; cdr3_aa: CASSPPASPLHF
cdr3_length: 15; v_call: TRBV7-6; j_call: TRBJ1-5; d_call: -; clone_size: -; cdr3_nt: TGTGCCAGCAGCTTAGCAGCGGGAACCAATCAGCCCCAGCATTTT; cdr3_aa: CASSLAAGTNQPQHF
cdr3_length: 13; v_call: TRBV2; j_call: TRBJ1-1; d_call: TRBD1; clone_size: few; cdr3_nt: TGTGCCAGCAGTGGACAGGGGAACACTGAAGCTTTCTTT; cdr3_aa: CASSGQGNTEAFF
cdr3_length: 15; v_call: TRBV30; j_call: TRBJ2-3; d_call: TRBD1; clone_size: -; cdr3_nt: TGTGCCTGGAGTGTAGGGACAGGGGGCACAGATACGCAGTATTTT; cdr3_aa: CAWSVGTGGTDTQYF
cdr3_length: 13; v_call: TRBV9; j_call: TRBJ2-7; d_call: -; clone_size: few; cdr3_nt: TGTGCCAGCAGCGTAGGACTAGACTACGAGCAGTACTTC; cdr3_aa: CASSVGLDYEQYF
cdr3_length: 16; v_call: TRBV4-1; j_call: TRBJ2-3; d_call: TRBD2; clone_size: -; cdr3_nt: TGCGCCAGCAGCCAAGGCCGGGGGGTGGGCACAGATACGCAGTATTTT; cdr3_aa: CASSQGRGVGTDTQYF
cdr3_length: 15; v_call: TRBV18; j_call: TRBJ2-7; d_call: TRBD2; clone_size: -; cdr3_nt: TGTGCCAGCTCAACTACGGGACTAGTGTCTTACGAGCAGTACTTC; cdr3_aa: CASSTTGLVSYEQYF
cdr3_length: 10; v_call: TRBV6-6; j_call: TRBJ2-5; d_call: -; clone_size: -; cdr3_nt: TGTGCCAGCCAGAGGGAGACCCAGTACTTC; cdr3_aa: CASQRETQYF
cdr3_length: 14; v_call: TRBV5-1; j_call: TRBJ1-1; d_call: -; clone_size: few; cdr3_nt: TGTGCCAGCAGCTTAAGTGACAGGTGGACTGAAGCTTTCTTT; cdr3_aa: CASSLSDRWTEAFF
cdr3_length: 15; v_call: TRBV6-4; j_call: TRBJ2-3; d_call: -; clone_size: -; cdr3_nt: TGTGCCAGCAGTGCAGCGGGCCTCGGGAGAGATACGCAGTATTTT; cdr3_aa: CASSAAGLGRDTQYF
cdr3_length: 17; v_call: TRBV23-1; j_call: TRBJ1-2; d_call: TRBD1; clone_size: -; cdr3_nt: TGCGCCAGCAGTCAATCGGGACAGGGAATCCCTAACTATGGCTACACCTTC; cdr3_aa: CASSQSGQGIPNYGYTF
cdr3_length: 15; v_call: TRBV11-3; j_call: TRBJ2-1; d_call: TRBD1; clone_size: few; cdr3_nt: TGTGCCAGCAGCCCCGGACCAGGGGGAAACAATGAGCAGTTCTTC; cdr3_aa: CASSPGPGGNNEQFF
cdr3_length: 15; v_call: TRBV4-2; j_call: TRBJ2-7; d_call: -; clone_size: many; cdr3_nt: TGTGCCAGCAGCCAAGACCAACTGGGGGCGGACGAGCAGTACTTC; cdr3_aa: CASSQDQLGADEQYF
cdr3_length: 15; v_call: TRBV6-1; j_call: TRBJ2-1; d_call: -; clone_size: few; cdr3_nt: TGTGCCAGCAGCCGGGAATCTGGGTCCTACAATGAGCAGTTCTTC; cdr3_aa: CASSRESGSYNEQFF
cdr3_length: 14; v_call: TRBV27; j_call: TRBJ1-2; d_call: -; clone_size: -; cdr3_nt: TGTGCCAGCAGTCTCGGGGGATACGACTATGGCTACACCTTC; cdr3_aa: CASSLGGYDYGYTF